This T cell receptor beta chain derives from a study of CD8 T cells in ankylosing spondylitis (dated by TCRdb to 2017 to 2019). For the study in its entirety: The study profiled T cell receptor beta repertoires in healthy donors and ankylosing spondylitis patients to find disease-linked TCR variants. In total, the full study cohort was made up of 85 to 140 healthy donors and 25 to 30 ankylosing spondylitis patients. Peripheral blood was sampled, and synovial fluid was additionally collected from ankylosing spondylitis patients.

Study-level results and caveats: A TCR beta motif of eight highly homologous amino acid variants appeared characteristic of blood from ankylosing spondylitis patients. According to the report, matched synovial fluid samples from ankylosing spondylitis patients were significantly enriched for the disease-linked clones. Some motif variants had previously been reported in the synovial fluid and blood of reactive arthritis patients, which suggests shared mechanisms of disease initiation. A CD8+ phenotype was shown by the disease-linked clones, which were found at relatively low frequencies in peripheral blood.

Turning to this clonotype: This receptor's antigen is unknown. No qualities accompany the bases; no much larger clone lies one base away.

The CDR3 covers 13 residues, taking in both the cysteine and the phenylalanine. Kept here is only the CDR3 DNA, which spans 39 bases and is read in frame from base 1. The junction shows trimming of 1 base on V and 11 bases on J, and the gene matches do not reach 5 bases of it. According to the germline V gene (reference sequence), CDR1 reads LNHNV and CDR2 reads YYDKDF. The sequencer was an Illumina HiSeq 2500. TCR beta libraries were prepared by quantitative 5'-RACE with molecular barcodes. On the authors' methods: To identify disease-linked TCR variants, a new computational method was used, one built on a probabilistic model of VDJ rearrangement. TCRdb trimmed the raw reads at Q25, called clones with MiXCR and kept productive beta chains. One record per CDR3 amino acid sequence lists the most common genes and DNA. The V and J calls and clone size come from TCRdb's table, not from the authors' own analysis. Within this sample are under 850,000 distinct CDR3 sequences, with about 20% of them counted one time only. The ten largest make up around a fifth of the sample.

Sequencing was done on a sample of blood, either unsorted or a sorted T cell fraction (not recorded which). This sequence originates from a male donor with ankylosing spondylitis. In this chain, TRBV15 is recombined with TRBJ1-1, with 9 bases aligning to TRBD1. The CDR3: CATSRVGTGRAFF. The DNA is TGTGCCACCAGCAGAGTGGGGACAGGGAGGGCTTTCTTT.